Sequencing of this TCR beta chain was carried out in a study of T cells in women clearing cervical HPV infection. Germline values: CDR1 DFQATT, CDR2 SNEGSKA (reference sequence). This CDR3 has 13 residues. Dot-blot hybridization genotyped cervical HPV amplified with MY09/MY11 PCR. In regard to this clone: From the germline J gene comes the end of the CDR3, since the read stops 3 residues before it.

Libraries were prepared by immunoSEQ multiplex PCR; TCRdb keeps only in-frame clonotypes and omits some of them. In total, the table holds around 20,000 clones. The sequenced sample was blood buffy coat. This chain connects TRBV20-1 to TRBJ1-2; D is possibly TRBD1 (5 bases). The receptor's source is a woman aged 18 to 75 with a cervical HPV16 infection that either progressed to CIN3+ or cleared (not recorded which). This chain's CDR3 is CSASLAGVYDYTF. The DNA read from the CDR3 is TGCAGTGCTAGTCTAGCGGGGGTCTACGAC.